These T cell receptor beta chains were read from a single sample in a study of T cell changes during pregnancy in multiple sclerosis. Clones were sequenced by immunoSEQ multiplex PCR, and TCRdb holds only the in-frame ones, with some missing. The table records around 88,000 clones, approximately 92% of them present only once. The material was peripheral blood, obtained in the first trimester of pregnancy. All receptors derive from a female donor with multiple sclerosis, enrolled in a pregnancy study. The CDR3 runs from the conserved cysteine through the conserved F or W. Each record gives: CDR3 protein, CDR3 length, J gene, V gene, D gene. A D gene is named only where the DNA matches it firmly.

CDR3 protein: CASTEWVGQGTRYGYTF
CDR3 length: 17
J gene: TRBJ1-2
V gene: TRBV2
D gene: TRBD1

CDR3 protein: CASSPPGLAIEVYNEQFF
CDR3 length: 18
J gene: TRBJ2-1
V gene: TRBV18
D gene: TRBD2

CDR3 protein: CASSQEGGPSAGGPVSWELFF
CDR3 length: 21
J gene: TRBJ2-2
V gene: TRBV4-1
D gene: TRBD2

CDR3 protein: CASSQQDRGKKLFF
CDR3 length: 14
J gene: TRBJ1-4
V gene: TRBV19
D gene: TRBD1

CDR3 protein: CATSRAPGQSRSYEQYF
CDR3 length: 17
J gene: TRBJ2-7
V gene: TRBV15
D gene: TRBD1

CDR3 protein: CASSQVHGTSLGELFF
CDR3 length: 16
J gene: TRBJ2-2
V gene: TRBV4-3
D gene: -

CDR3 protein: CASSLGGGAYYEQYF
CDR3 length: 15
J gene: TRBJ2-7
V gene: TRBV13
D gene: TRBD2

CDR3 protein: CSVGRDTEAFF
CDR3 length: 11
J gene: TRBJ1-1
V gene: TRBV29-1
D gene: -

CDR3 protein: CASRRRGGSGNEQFF
CDR3 length: 15
J gene: TRBJ2-1
V gene: TRBV6-1
D gene: TRBD2

CDR3 protein: CASSASLEQYF
CDR3 length: 11
J gene: TRBJ2-7
V gene: TRBV5-6
D gene: -

CDR3 protein: CASSEGTDRAPYEQYF
CDR3 length: 16
J gene: TRBJ2-7
V gene: TRBV21-1
D gene: -

CDR3 protein: CASSPEFTDTQYF
CDR3 length: 13
J gene: TRBJ2-3
V gene: TRBV6-1
D gene: -

CDR3 protein: CASSQGLGQGLEAFF
CDR3 length: 15
J gene: TRBJ1-1
V gene: TRBV4-2
D gene: TRBD1

CDR3 protein: CAWTFEGGEWYEQYF
CDR3 length: 15
J gene: -
V gene: TRBV30
D gene: -

CDR3 protein: CASSPGGSYEQYF
CDR3 length: 13
J gene: TRBJ2-7
V gene: TRBV18
D gene: -

CDR3 protein: CASSSTGNDGYTF
CDR3 length: 13
J gene: TRBJ1-2
V gene: TRBV5-6
D gene: TRBD1

CDR3 protein: CASSPALAGEDTDTQYF
CDR3 length: 17
J gene: TRBJ2-3
V gene: TRBV13
D gene: TRBD2

CDR3 protein: CASSFRTGPDTEAFF
CDR3 length: 15
J gene: TRBJ1-1
V gene: TRBV6-6
D gene: TRBD1

CDR3 protein: CASSLTGTYEQYF
CDR3 length: 13
J gene: TRBJ2-7
V gene: TRBV27
D gene: TRBD1

CDR3 protein: CASSPRGGQGQPQHF
CDR3 length: 15
J gene: TRBJ1-5
V gene: TRBV28
D gene: TRBD1

CDR3 protein: CASSPTVGGRAVKHEQYF
CDR3 length: 18
J gene: TRBJ2-7
V gene: TRBV5-4
D gene: TRBD2

CDR3 protein: CASSPGRRRSYEQYF
CDR3 length: 15
J gene: TRBJ2-7
V gene: TRBV18
D gene: -

CDR3 protein: CASSYGTEDQPQHF
CDR3 length: 14
J gene: TRBJ1-5
V gene: TRBV6-6
D gene: TRBD1

CDR3 protein: CASSASGTGAYEQYF
CDR3 length: 15
J gene: TRBJ2-7
V gene: TRBV5-1
D gene: TRBD1

CDR3 protein: CASRPRYRDRGPWGSNQPQHF
CDR3 length: 21
J gene: TRBJ1-5
V gene: TRBV21-1
D gene: -

CDR3 protein: CSTGGETQYF
CDR3 length: 10
J gene: TRBJ2-5
V gene: TRBV29-1
D gene: TRBD1

CDR3 protein: CASSLRGYSNQPQHF
CDR3 length: 15
J gene: TRBJ1-5
V gene: TRBV27
D gene: -

CDR3 protein: CASSESTGGGGYTF
CDR3 length: 14
J gene: TRBJ1-2
V gene: TRBV7-8
D gene: TRBD1

CDR3 protein: CASSAGPSYEQYF
CDR3 length: 13
J gene: TRBJ2-7
V gene: TRBV11-2
D gene: -

CDR3 protein: CASSLGTDSYEQYF
CDR3 length: 14
J gene: TRBJ2-7
V gene: TRBV6-1
D gene: TRBD1

CDR3 protein: CASSLGEATNEKLFF
CDR3 length: 15
J gene: TRBJ1-4
V gene: TRBV28
D gene: -

CDR3 protein: CASSLLDSHDEQFF
CDR3 length: 14
J gene: TRBJ2-1
V gene: TRBV7-9
D gene: -

CDR3 protein: CASSSSGVNTGELFF
CDR3 length: 15
J gene: TRBJ2-2
V gene: TRBV7-2
D gene: TRBD2

CDR3 protein: CSGGGGKNIQYF
CDR3 length: 12
J gene: TRBJ2-4
V gene: TRBV29-1
D gene: TRBD2

CDR3 protein: CASSIDHQGLNAFF
CDR3 length: 14
J gene: TRBJ1-1
V gene: TRBV19
D gene: -

CDR3 protein: CASSDYRGDGANVLTF
CDR3 length: 16
J gene: TRBJ2-6
V gene: TRBV28
D gene: TRBD1

CDR3 protein: CSALPYEQYF
CDR3 length: 10
J gene: TRBJ2-7
V gene: TRBV20-1
D gene: -

CDR3 protein: CASSLQGLVTDTQYF
CDR3 length: 15
J gene: TRBJ2-3
V gene: TRBV11-2
D gene: TRBD1

CDR3 protein: CASSWATGTGGNQPQHF
CDR3 length: 17
J gene: TRBJ1-5
V gene: TRBV7-9
D gene: TRBD1

CDR3 protein: CASRTGSQNTGELFF
CDR3 length: 15
J gene: TRBJ2-2
V gene: TRBV5-1
D gene: -

CDR3 protein: CASSLGGTSTDTQYF
CDR3 length: 15
J gene: TRBJ2-3
V gene: TRBV5-1
D gene: -

CDR3 protein: CATSRVGFNLLALGETQYF
CDR3 length: 19
J gene: TRBJ2-5
V gene: TRBV15
D gene: -

CDR3 protein: CASSLRGEQFF
CDR3 length: 11
J gene: TRBJ2-1
V gene: TRBV6-5
D gene: -

CDR3 protein: CASSGGLASTGELFF
CDR3 length: 15
J gene: TRBJ2-2
V gene: TRBV9
D gene: TRBD2